The clone carrying this T cell receptor (beta chain) was picked up a small number of times. Its antigen is undetermined. This specimen comes from a study of T-cell memory formation after mild COVID-19. At the level of the study: TCR clusters were mostly confined to one donor each.

TCRdb called the 5' RACE reads again in MiXCR, with one record for every CDR3 protein. The sample records some 300,000 distinct CDR3 sequences, about 20% being singletons. The CDR3 is 13 amino acids. With 3 bases removed from V and 6 bases from J, the gap between germline ends came to 8 bases. Study conclusions and caveats: Whether day 37 second-wave clones are SARS-CoV-2-specific was not confirmed.

The J gene is TRBJ2-2, the V gene TRBV12-3 or TRBV12-4; D gene ambiguous. This TCR was sampled from a man aged 18 to 29 who had mild COVID-19 (a few samples of this study predate the infection). Cell type and time point are not known. The specimen sequenced was PBMCs or a T cell subset sorted from them (not recorded which). In nucleotides, the CDR3 is TGTGCCAGCAGTTTTGCACCCGCCGGGGAGCTGTTTTTT. Translation: CASSFAPAGELFF.